The 21 T cell receptor beta chains given below trace back to one sample, sequenced in a study of T-cell reconstitution after alpha-beta-depleted transplantation in children. Researchers prepared the TCRbeta library using unique molecular identifiers, the study reports. Each CDR3 protein is one row after TCRdb ran MiXCR on the PCR reads. The profile shows tens of thousands of distinct CDR3 sequences, about 6.3% of them singletons. The sample was PBMCs, mostly from graft donor cells, taken 180 days after TCRalphabeta/CD19-depleted stem cell transplant. The origin of the receptors is a male patient between 10 and 17 years old who had a stem cell transplant for acute myeloid leukemia, so the T cells may come from the graft donor.

This clonotype showed up many times. V is TRBV5-1 and J is TRBJ1-1; D remains unclear. Germline values: CDR1 SGHRS, CDR2 YFSETQ. There are 15 residues in the CDR3. V was cut by 2 bases and J by 1 base, with 12 bases left in between. In DNA form, the CDR3 reads TGCGCCAGCAGCTTAGGCCGGATTGGGAACACTGAAGCTTTCTTT. Encoded protein: CASSLGRIGNTEAFF.

This clonotype was seen ten or more times. V and J are TRBV20-1 and TRBJ2-3; perhaps TRBD2 as D (5 bases). Trimming pared 6 bases from V and 3 bases from J, leaving 10 bases between. The CDR3 contains 12 residues. Germline V gene lookup returns CDR1 DFQATT and CDR2 SNEGSKA (reference sequence). DNA of the CDR3: TGCAGTGCGACCGGGGAAACAGATACGCAGTATTTT. Protein sequence: CSATGETDTQYF.

This clonotype was counted many times. This chain uses TRBV12-3 or TRBV12-4 with TRBJ2-2; 14 bases align to TRBD2. Unmatched junction bases numbered 9, after V lost 3 bases and J lost 6 bases. The CDR3 runs 18 residues. CDR3 sequence: CASSLAGTSGRRPGELFF. The CDR3 coding sequence is TGTGCCAGCAGTTTGGCCGGGACTAGCGGGAGACGGCCCGGGGAGCTGTTTTTT.

This clonotype was picked up many times. The gene calls are TRBV7-9 and TRBJ2-5; possibly TRBD2 for D (5 bases). Germline CDR1 and CDR2: SEHNR and FQNEAQ (reference sequence). This CDR3 is 14 amino acids long. V gave up 5 bases and J gave up 2 bases, with 12 bases separating them. CDR3 in amino acids: CASSLGLAQETQYF. The CDR3 DNA reads TGTGCCAGCAGCCTCGGACTTGCTCAAGAGACCCAGTACTTC.

Ten or more counts support this clonotype. The chain has TRBV7-3 and TRBJ2-3; TRBD2 agrees at 11 bases. Germline loops: CDR1 SGHTA, CDR2 FQGTGA. The CDR3 sequence is 15 residues long. V lost 4 bases and J lost 4; bases outside the gene matches: 4. CDR3 nucleotides: TGTGCCAGCAGCTCCACTAGCGGGAGATCAGATACGCAGTATTTT. This gives the protein CASSSTSGRSDTQYF.

Many counts were recorded for this clonotype. The rearrangement links TRBV5-1 to TRBJ1-1, with D possibly being TRBD1 (6 bases). The CDR3 has 12 residues. V was shortened by 1 base and J by 11 bases, with 12 bases between the two germline ends. Germline V CDR1 and CDR2: SGHRS, YFSETQ. The CDR3 DNA follows: TGCGCCAGCAGCTTGCCAGGGGTAAAGGCTTTCTTT. Amino acid sequence: CASSLPGVKAFF.

This clonotype showed up many times. This sequence joins TRBV20-1 and TRBJ1-1, with D hard to call. Trimming shortened V by 2 bases and J by 0 bases, and 7 bases separated the two germline ends. The germline V gene encodes CDR1 DFQATT and CDR2 SNEGSKA (reference sequence). The CDR3 runs 13 residues. The chain's CDR3 is CSARTDLNTEAFF. CDR3 sequence (DNA): TGCAGTGCTAGAACAGACCTGAACACTGAAGCTTTCTTT.

This clonotype has a count of ten or more. The genes are TRBV4-2 and TRBJ2-3; 8 nucleotides align to TRBD2. The CDR3 spans 17 residues. Unmatched junction bases numbered 5, after V lost 0 bases and J lost 0 bases. The germline V gene encodes CDR1 LGHNA and CDR2 YNFKEQ. DNA for the CDR3: TGTGCCAGCAGCCAAGACCCCCCGGGAGGGAGCACAGATACGCAGTATTTT. Protein sequence: CASSQDPPGGSTDTQYF.

This clonotype was recorded many times. The V gene is TRBV24-1, the J gene TRBJ2-5, with 10 bases lining up with TRBD1. Germline V gene lookup returns CDR1 KGHDR and CDR2 SFDVKD. With V trimmed by 8 bases and J by 5 bases, 10 bases remained unmatched. The CDR3 totals 15 residues. CDR3 in amino acids: CATKGRQGAGETQYF. The CDR3 region has the DNA TGTGCCACCAAGGGGAGACAGGGGGCCGGGGAGACCCAGTACTTC.

At least ten counts were recorded for this clonotype. This chain connects TRBV24-1 to TRBJ2-7; a possible D gene is TRBD2 (6 bases). The CDR3 length is 13 residues. V dropped 6 bases and J dropped 6 bases, with 14 bases sitting between them. Germline values: CDR1 KGHDR, CDR2 SFDVKD. As DNA, the CDR3 is TGTGCCACCAGTTTCGGGCTAGCGAGCGAGCAGTACTTC. Protein sequence: CATSFGLASEQYF.

The table lists this clonotype with many counts. This sequence joins TRBV20-1 and TRBJ2-5, with D perhaps assigned TRBD1 or TRBD2 (5 bases each). Per the germline V gene, CDR1 is DFQATT and CDR2 is SNEGSKA (reference sequence). The CDR3 runs 13 residues. V dropped 4 bases and J dropped 0 bases, with 9 bases sitting between them. CDR3 amino acids: CSATGTDQETQYF. The CDR3 DNA reads as TGCAGTGCTACCGGGACGGACCAAGAGACCCAGTACTTC.

This clonotype was recorded at least ten times. The gene calls are TRBV28 and TRBJ1-1; D is uncertain. The germline V and J ends were trimmed by 4 bases and 11 bases, with 17 bases remaining between them. The length of the CDR3 is 13 residues. The germline gives CDR1 MDHEN, CDR2 SYDVKM. The CDR3 spells CASSSYLRADAFF. The CDR3 DNA reads TGTGCCAGCAGTTCCTACCTCCGGGCGGACGCTTTCTTT.

The chain is built from TRBV28 and TRBJ2-5; maybe TRBD2 (6 bases). This CDR3 contains 14 residues. With 2 bases removed from V and 4 bases from J, the gap between germline ends came to 11 bases. Germline V gives CDR1 MDHEN, CDR2 SYDVKM. The CDR3 sequence: CASSLIRELETQYF. CDR3 nucleotide sequence: TGTGCCAGCAGTTTAATCCGGGAGTTAGAGACCCAGTACTTC.

This clonotype has a count of ten or more. This chain links TRBV4-3 with TRBJ2-7, with 13 bases matching TRBD2. V lost 5 bases, J lost 6 bases, and 10 bases stayed unmatched. The CDR3 spans 16 residues. CDR1 and CDR2 from the germline V gene are LGHNA and YSLEER. CDR3 in amino acids: CASSETGLAGVGEQYF. The DNA of the CDR3 is TGCGCCAGCAGCGAAACTGGACTAGCGGGAGTTGGCGAGCAGTACTTC.

This clonotype was recorded many times. The chain has TRBV7-2 and TRBJ1-1; 7 nucleotides match TRBD1. The CDR3 covers 14 residues. The germline gives CDR1 SGHTA, CDR2 FQGNSA. V was pared by 5 bases and J by 4 bases, with 7 bases of the junction left unmatched. CDR3 in amino acids: CASSTGQIGTEAFF. The DNA of the CDR3 is TGTGCCAGCAGCACGGGACAGATTGGCACTGAAGCTTTCTTT. The whole variable domain, filled in from reference TRBV7-2 and TRBJ1-1, reads GAGVSQSPSNKVTEKGKDVELRCDPISGHTALYWYRQSLGQGLEFLIYFQGNSAPDKSGLPSDRFSAERTGGSVSTLTIQRTQQEDSAVYLCASSTGQIGTEAFFGQGTRLTVV.

This clonotype was observed many times. The rearrangement links TRBV30 to TRBJ1-5; D unresolved. This CDR3 is 12 amino acids long. Trimming removed 0 bases from V and 8 bases from J, with 8 bases in between. Looked up from germline, CDR1 is GTSNPN and CDR2 is SVGIG (reference sequence). This chain's CDR3 is CAWSVSFEPQHF. The CDR3 bases are TGTGCCTGGAGTGTGAGTTTTGAGCCCCAGCATTTT.

This clonotype has ten or more counts. The chain uses TRBV7-2 and TRBJ1-1, with a weak D call TRBD1 (6 bases). The CDR3 consists of 15 residues. Germline CDR1 SGHTA, CDR2 FQGNSA. Between the trimmed V and J ends, which lost 2 bases and 4 bases, there was a span of 14 bases. In DNA, the CDR3 is TGTGCCAGCAGCTTAAGATCGGAGGGGGGCACTGAAGCTTTCTTT. Residues: CASSLRSEGGTEAFF.

This clonotype showed up many times. The chain is built from TRBV5-1 and TRBJ2-5; 10 positions match TRBD2. The CDR3 totals 15 residues. Looked up from germline, CDR1 is SGHRS and CDR2 is YFSETQ. The V segment lost 3 bases and the J segment 5 bases; nucleotides outside the gene matches: 7. This CDR3 reads CASSWTGTSEETQYF. The CDR3 DNA is TGCGCCAGCAGCTGGACCGGGACTAGCGAGGAGACCCAGTACTTC. The entire variable domain, with the rest obtained from reference TRBV5-1 and TRBJ2-5, is as follows: KAGVTQTPRYLIKTRGQQVTLSCSPISGHRSVSWYQQTPGQGLQFLFEYFSETQRNKGNFPGRFSGRQFSNSRSEMNVSTLELGDSALYLCASSWTGTSEETQYFGPGTRLLVL.

This clonotype was detected ten times or more. In nucleotides, the CDR3 is TGTGCCAGCAGCTTAGGGGAGGCGGCCACAGATACGCAGTATTTT. Translated, it gives CASSLGEAATDTQYF. The J gene is TRBJ2-3, the V gene TRBV7-9; D may be TRBD2 (6 bases). V gave up 1 base and J gave up 2 bases, with 10 bases separating them. The CDR3 covers 15 residues. Germline values: CDR1 SEHNR, CDR2 FQNEAQ (reference sequence).

The rearrangement links TRBV6-5 to TRBJ1-2, with D unresolved. Trimming stripped 5 bases from V and 12 bases from J, with 22 bases between. Germline V gene data show CDR1 as MNHEY and CDR2 as SVGAGI. The CDR3 spans 14 residues. CDR3 sequence reads: CASSPSSGGLSNTF. DNA of the CDR3: TGTGCCAGCAGTCCCTCGTCAGGCGGTCTCAGTAACACCTTC.

This clonotype showed up just a few times. The germline gene is not matched at one end of the junction; a read error may be the cause. For the CDR3, the DNA is TGTACCATCAGACACCTTGGGGGTGGGCGACAGTCCACCTACAATGAGCAGTTCTTC. This codes for CTIRHLGGGRQSTYNEQFF. This rearrangement joins TRBV10-3 to TRBJ2-1; the D gene could be TRBD1 or TRBD2 (5 bases each). Germline values: CDR1 ENHRY, CDR2 SYGVKD. The CDR3 is 19 amino acids.